These T cell receptor beta chains were read from a single sample in a study of early T cells in non-severe SARS-CoV-2 infection. One entry per CDR3 protein, called by TCRdb with MiXCR from the 5' RACE reads. The data contain tens of thousands of distinct CDR3 sequences, about 4.8% of them seen just once; the ten biggest clones take up under 7%. The sequenced sample was whole blood. These receptors originate from an adult who was a healthcare worker with PCR-confirmed SARS-CoV-2 infection or an uninfected control (not recorded which). Both conserved end residues are part of each CDR3. D genes are given only for firm matches. Clone size appears in some rows only: once, few, many, or a class for an expanded clone.

v_gene,d_gene,abundance,j_gene,CDR3nt,CDR3aa
TRBV6-2/TRBV6-3,-,few,TRBJ1-5,TGTGCCAGCAGTTACGGGCTGGGGAGCAATCAGCCCCAGCATTTT,CASSYGLGSNQPQHF
TRBV30,-,many,TRBJ2-1,TGTGCCTGGAGTCAGGGCGGTGAGCAGTTCTTC,CAWSQGGEQFF
TRBV7-8,-,many,TRBJ2-1,TGTGCCAGCAGCTTAGGTACACTCTCCTACAATGAGCAGTTCTTC,CASSLGTLSYNEQFF
TRBV7-3,-,few,TRBJ2-1,TGTGCCAGCAGCCCGACCGGGACAAGGGCCGTGGGGGAGCAGTTCTTC,CASSPTGTRAVGEQFF
TRBV12-3/TRBV12-4,-,-,TRBJ2-3,TGTGCCAGCAGTTCCCGGACAGTCACAGATACGCAGTATTTT,CASSSRTVTDTQYF
TRBV7-6,-,many,TRBJ2-7,TGTGCCAGCAGCCTCAATAGGGGCCGCGAGCAGTACTTC,CASSLNRGREQYF
TRBV20-1,-,many,TRBJ1-1,TGCAGTGTTCCGTGGGGGCTAAACGGAGCTTTCTTT,CSVPWGLNGAFF
TRBV2,-,medium-sized,TRBJ2-1,TGTGCCAGCAAAAGCACTAGTGTCAATGAGCAGTTCTTC,CASKSTSVNEQFF
TRBV29-1,TRBD2,many,TRBJ2-5,TGCAGCGTTGGCACTAGCGGGGGGCGGTACCAAGAGACCCAGTACTTC,CSVGTSGGRYQETQYF
TRBV24-1,-,many,TRBJ1-1,TGTGCCACCAGTCGGGCCCAGAACACTGAAGCTTTCTTT,CATSRAQNTEAFF
TRBV20-1,-,-,TRBJ1-1,TGCAGTGCTAGAGATCGAGGAACAGGGAACACTGAAGCTTTCTTT,CSARDRGTGNTEAFF
TRBV5-6,TRBD2,few,TRBJ2-3,TGTGCCAGCAGCGTGACTAGCCTAGGCAGCGCAGATACGCAGTATTTT,CASSVTSLGSADTQYF
TRBV16,-,many,TRBJ1-3,TGTGCCAGCAGCCAGCCGGGGAAGATTGGAAACACCATATATTTT,CASSQPGKIGNTIYF
TRBV28,-,many,TRBJ2-5,TGTGCCAGCAGTCAAGCCGGGGGGCTGGAGACCCAGTACTTC,CASSQAGGLETQYF
TRBV6-2/TRBV6-3,TRBD2,many,TRBJ2-5,TGTGCCAGCAGTTACCAGCGGGGAGGGCAAGAGACCCAGTACTTC,CASSYQRGGQETQYF
TRBV6-2/TRBV6-3,-,few,TRBJ1-1,TGTGCCAGCAGACCCAAAGGGATAGTGAACACTGAAGCTTTCTTT,CASRPKGIVNTEAFF
TRBV19,-,few,TRBJ1-5,TGTGCCAGTAGTATAATGGCCAGATATAGCAATCAGCCCCAGCATTTT,CASSIMARYSNQPQHF
TRBV5-1,TRBD1,-,TRBJ2-5,TGCGCCAGCAGCTTGCTTCTCGGGACAGGGGTGGAGACCCAGTACTTC,CASSLLLGTGVETQYF
TRBV5-4,-,many,TRBJ2-3,TGTGCCAGCAGCTTGGACCTGTCAGATACGCAGTATTTT,CASSLDLSDTQYF
TRBV6-5,-,many,TRBJ1-1,TGTGCCAGCAGTTACTCGATCGGGCGCAGCACTGAAGCTTTCTTT,CASSYSIGRSTEAFF
TRBV2,-,many,TRBJ2-4,TGTGCCAGCAGTGACGGGGTAGCGAGAGCCAAAAACATTCAGTACTTC,CASSDGVARAKNIQYF
TRBV4-1,-,many,TRBJ2-6,TGCGCCAGCAGTTTAAGGGAAGACTCTGGGGCCAACGTCCTGACTTTC,CASSLREDSGANVLTF
TRBV3-1,-,few,TRBJ1-2,TGTGCCAGCAGCCAAGAGTCGGGCCAGGGGCTTTTCGGCTACACCTTC,CASSQESGQGLFGYTF
TRBV19,-,-,TRBJ1-2,TGTGCCAGTAGTATTGGGGTCGGACAGCCGGGGTATGGCTACACCTTC,CASSIGVGQPGYGYTF
TRBV7-9,-,many,TRBJ2-5,TGTGCCAGCAGCTCGGAGACGGCTTGGGAGACCCAGTACTTC,CASSSETAWETQYF
TRBV7-3,TRBD2,-,TRBJ2-5,TGTGCCAGCAGCTTAACTAGCGGGACGCGAGAGACCCAGTACTTC,CASSLTSGTRETQYF
TRBV29-1,-,many,TRBJ2-5,TGCAGCGTTAATGTAAACCAAGAGACCCAGTACTTC,CSVNVNQETQYF
TRBV18,TRBD1,many,TRBJ1-1,TGTGCCAGCTCACCACGGACAGGGCGAGATACTGAAGCTTTCTTT,CASSPRTGRDTEAFF
TRBV29-1,TRBD1,few,TRBJ1-1,TGCAGTCTAAGGGGGCAGACGAACACTGAAGCTTTCTTT,CSLRGQTNTEAFF
TRBV27,TRBD1,-,TRBJ1-6,TGTGCCAGCAGTAAGGGACAGTTTTATTCACCCCTCCACTTT,CASSKGQFYSPLHF
TRBV20-1,TRBD2,-,TRBJ2-7,TGCAGTGCTAGAGATCTAAGGCGGGAGGGCTGGGAGCAGTACTTC,CSARDLRREGWEQYF
TRBV5-1,TRBD1,many,TRBJ2-7,TGCGCCAGCAGCTTGGTTCCGAGACAGGGCAAGGACGAGCAGTACTTC,CASSLVPRQGKDEQYF
TRBV13,-,medium-sized,TRBJ2-3,TGTGCCAGCTCACCTCCTTCCACAGATACGCAGTATTTT,CASSPPSTDTQYF
TRBV7-6,TRBD2,many,TRBJ2-3,TGTGCCAGCAGCTTAGCTAGCGGGGGACGCACAGATACGCAGTATTTT,CASSLASGGRTDTQYF
TRBV29-1,-,many,TRBJ1-2,TGCAGCGTTGTTGACGGAGCTGGCTACACCTTC,CSVVDGAGYTF
TRBV5-1,TRBD1,-,TRBJ1-1,TGCGCCAGCAGCTTTCAGGGGGACACTGAAGCTTTCTTT,CASSFQGDTEAFF
TRBV11-2,-,many,TRBJ2-2,TGTGCCAGCAGCCTACCCTCGAACACCGGGGAGCTGTTTTTT,CASSLPSNTGELFF